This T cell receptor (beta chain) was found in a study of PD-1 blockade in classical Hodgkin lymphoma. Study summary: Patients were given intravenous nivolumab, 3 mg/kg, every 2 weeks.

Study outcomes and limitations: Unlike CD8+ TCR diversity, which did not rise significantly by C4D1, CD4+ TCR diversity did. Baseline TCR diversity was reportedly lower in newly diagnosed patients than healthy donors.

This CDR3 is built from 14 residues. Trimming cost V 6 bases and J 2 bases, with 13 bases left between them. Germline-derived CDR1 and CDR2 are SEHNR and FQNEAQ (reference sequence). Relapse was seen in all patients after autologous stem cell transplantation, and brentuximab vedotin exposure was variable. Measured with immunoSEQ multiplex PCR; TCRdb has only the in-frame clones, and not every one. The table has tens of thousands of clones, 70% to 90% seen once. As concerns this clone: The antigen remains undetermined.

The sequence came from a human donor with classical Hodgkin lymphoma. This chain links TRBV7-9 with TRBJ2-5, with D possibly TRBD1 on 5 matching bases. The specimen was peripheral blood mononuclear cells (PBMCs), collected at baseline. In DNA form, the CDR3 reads TGTGCCAGCAGTCCTCGGACAATTCAAGAGACCCAGTACTTC. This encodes CASSPRTIQETQYF.